One sample yielded the 25 T cell receptor beta chains listed below, sequenced in a study of blood T cell repertoires in COVID-19. TCRdb keeps only in-frame clones here, not all; method: immunoSEQ multiplex PCR. The data show 85,000 to 130,000 clones, approximately 89% seen once. Sequencing input: peripheral blood. The origin of the receptors is a man aged 60-69 years with acute or convalescent COVID-19.

The chain carries TRBV11-3 and TRBJ2-1, with D possibly being TRBD2 (6 bases). The V gene's germline CDR1 is SGHNT and CDR2 YENEEA. CDR3 length equals 12 residues. V was shortened by 1 base and J by 8 bases, with 6 bases between the two germline ends. This CDR3 reads CASSLVADEQFF. The CDR3 coding sequence is TGTGCCAGCAGCTTAGTAGCGGATGAGCAGTTCTTC.

This clone has more than one count but fewer than ten. The chain combines TRBV27 with TRBJ1-3; 7 positions match TRBD1. The CDR3 is 14 residues long. From germline, CDR1 is MNHEY and CDR2 SMNVEV (reference sequence). J gave up 0 bases and V 4 bases, and 0 bases lay outside the gene matches. CDR3 nucleotides: TGTGCCAGCAGTTGGGACAGCTCTGGAAACACCATATATTTT. Translating it yields CASSWDSSGNTIYF.

The gene calls are TRBV6-1 and TRBJ1-6, with D possibly matching TRBD1 (5 bases). Deletions cut 4 bases from V and 8 bases from J, with 24 bases between. The germline V gene has CDR1 MNHNS and CDR2 SASEGT. The CDR3 consists of 18 residues. CDR3 residues: CASSVPDGTRRGDSPLHF. CDR3 bases: TGTGCCAGCAGTGTCCCCGACGGGACCCGCCGCGGGGATTCACCCCTCCACTTT.

The gene calls are TRBV4-1 and TRBJ1-2, with 8 nucleotides matching TRBD1. The CDR3 covers 17 residues. The germline CDR1 and CDR2 sequences are MGHRA and YSYEKL. The J segment lost 2 bases and the V segment lost 0 bases, leaving 8 bases of the junction unmatched. This CDR3 is CASSQDYRPGGNYGYTF. CDR3 coding DNA: TGCGCCAGCAGCCAAGATTACAGGCCAGGGGGCAACTATGGCTACACCTTC.

The V and J genes are TRBV19 and TRBJ2-2, with 7 bases that match TRBD1. J lost 2 bases, V lost 6 bases, and 3 bases had no gene match. The CDR3 is 14 residues long. Germline CDR1 LNHDA, CDR2 SQIVND (reference sequence). The CDR3 DNA reads as TGTGCCAGTAGGGGACAGAGAAACACCGGGGAGCTGTTTTTT. Protein sequence: CASRGQRNTGELFF.

This clone was recorded once. This rearrangement joins TRBV18 to TRBJ2-5; D remains unclear. The CDR3 is 15 residues long. In germline, CDR1 is KGHSH, CDR2 LQKENI. Trimming took 2 bases from V and 5 from J, leaving 15 bases between them. Written as DNA, the CDR3 is TGTGCCAGCTCACCAATTCGCGGATCCGGGGAGACCCAGTACTTC. Protein sequence: CASSPIRGSGETQYF.

The chain joins TRBV2 to TRBJ2-1, with D unclear. The germline V gene has CDR1 SNHLY and CDR2 FYNNEI. The CDR3 has 13 amino acids. Trimming stripped 2 bases from V and 5 bases from J, with 7 bases between. The chain's CDR3 is CASSEPFHNEQFF. CDR3 DNA: TGTGCCAGCAGTGAACCCTTTCACAATGAGCAGTTCTTC.

J is TRBJ2-7 and V is TRBV2, with D tentatively TRBD2 (6 bases). CDR1 is SNHLY, CDR2 FYNNEI, per germline. Trimming shortened V by 3 bases and J by 0 bases, and 24 bases separated the two germline ends. This CDR3 contains 19 residues. CDR3 sequence: CASSDTARARGRNSYEQYF. CDR3 nucleotide sequence: TGTGCCAGCAGTGATACGGCCAGGGCACGAGGGAGGAACTCCTACGAGCAGTACTTC.

This rearrangement joins TRBV2 to TRBJ2-1, with D possibly being TRBD1 (5 bases). Trimming pared 10 bases from V and 7 bases from J, leaving 11 bases between. The CDR3 is 11 amino acids. Germline V gives CDR1 SNHLY, CDR2 FYNNEI. The CDR3 loop reads CANTKGNEQFF. The CDR3 nucleotides are TGTGCCAATACCAAGGGGAATGAGCAGTTCTTC.

The CDR3 DNA reads as TGTGCCAGCAGTCTCGACGGACAGATTTACAATGAGCAGTTCTTC. It encodes CASSLDGQIYNEQFF. This chain connects TRBV27 to TRBJ2-1, with TRBD1 as a possible D gene (6 bases). The CDR3 runs to 15 residues. Trimming cost V 5 bases and J 4 bases, with 15 bases left between them. Germline V lookup: CDR1 MNHEY, CDR2 SMNVEV (reference sequence).

This clone occurred once. The chain uses TRBV6-5 and TRBJ2-1; 13 bases agree with TRBD2. The CDR3 is 15 residues long. The J segment lost 9 bases and the V segment lost 6 bases, leaving 8 bases of the junction unmatched. Germline CDR1 MNHEY, CDR2 SVGAGI. This CDR3 reads CASSIRTSGSSEQFF. CDR3 bases: TGTGCCAGCAGCATCCGGACTAGCGGGAGCTCTGAGCAGTTCTTC.

This chain joins TRBV2 and TRBJ1-6, with D possibly being TRBD1 (5 bases). V shed 5 bases and J shed 8 bases, with 10 bases lying between them. Germline V CDR1 and CDR2: SNHLY, FYNNEI. This CDR3 contains 13 residues. CDR3 protein: CASSFDRDSPLHF. In DNA form, the CDR3 reads TGTGCCAGCAGTTTTGACAGAGATTCACCCCTCCACTTT.

The J gene is TRBJ1-2, the V gene TRBV4-1; the D gene is possibly TRBD1 (5 bases). The V gene lost 0 bases and the J gene lost 0 bases, with 11 bases spanning the gap. The V gene's germline CDR1 is MGHRA and CDR2 YSYEKL. The CDR3 sequence is 16 residues long. The chain's CDR3 is CASSQDSGRANYGYTF. The DNA for the CDR3 is TGCGCCAGCAGCCAAGATTCGGGCAGGGCTAACTATGGCTACACCTTC.

The rearrangement links TRBV11-3 to TRBJ1-6; weak D call: TRBD1 (5 bases). V was cut by 3 bases and J by 6 bases, with 18 bases left in between. The germline V gene encodes CDR1 SGHNT and CDR2 YENEEA. This CDR3 region has 17 residues. The chain's CDR3 is CASSFSSDTGGNSPLHF. DNA of the CDR3: TGTGCCAGCAGCTTCTCGAGCGACACCGGGGGTAATTCACCCCTCCACTTT.

The chain recombines TRBV19 with TRBJ1-1; D uncertain. This CDR3 comprises 14 residues. Trimming took 6 bases from V and 4 from J, leaving 15 bases between them. Germline V gives CDR1 LNHDA, CDR2 SQIVND (reference sequence). CDR3 in DNA: TGTGCCAGTAGGCACGTAGATCCGGGCACTGAAGCTTTCTTT. As protein: CASRHVDPGTEAFF.

This chain joins TRBV6-1 and TRBJ2-3; D ambiguous. The CDR3 loop spans 11 amino acids. The V end lost 3 bases, the J end lost 10 bases, and 8 bases lay between the germline ends. Germline assignment: CDR1 MNHNS and CDR2 SASEGT. CDR3: CASSEAAAQYF. DNA for the CDR3: TGTGCCAGCAGTGAGGCTGCCGCGCAGTATTTT.

This sequence joins TRBV20-1 and TRBJ1-2; unclear D gene. The length of the CDR3 is 11 residues. Germline lookup yields CDR1 DFQATT and CDR2 SNEGSKA (reference sequence). Trimming cost V 4 bases and J 2 bases, with 5 bases left between them. CDR3 region: CSATVNYGYTF. CDR3 bases: TGCAGTGCTACTGTGAACTATGGCTACACCTTC.

This rearrangement joins TRBV10-1 to TRBJ2-7; 7 bases agree with TRBD1. There are 12 residues in the CDR3. V shed 3 bases, J shed 6 bases, and the junction held 2 bases outside the gene matches. Germline CDR1 reads WNHNN; CDR2 reads SYGVQD (reference sequence). CDR3 sequence reads: CASSEAGGEQYF. CDR3 nucleotides: TGCGCCAGCAGTGAAGCAGGGGGCGAGCAGTACTTC.

The genes are TRBV4-2 and TRBJ1-2; 9 bases fit TRBD1. From germline, CDR1 is LGHNA and CDR2 YNFKEQ. J was trimmed by 6 bases and V by 4 bases; bases with no gene match: 9. The CDR3 totals 15 residues. As DNA, the CDR3 is TGTGCCAGCAGCCGACTACAGGGGGCGGAAAATGGCTACACCTTC. This gives the protein CASSRLQGAENGYTF.

CDR3 in amino acids: CASRVAGVGTGELFF. The CDR3 DNA is TGCGCCAGCAGGGTAGCGGGAGTAGGGACCGGGGAGCTGTTTTTT. This chain joins TRBV5-1 and TRBJ2-2, with 9 bases matching TRBD2. CDR3 length equals 15 residues. V lost 5 bases, J lost 5 bases, and 7 bases stayed unmatched. The germline V gene encodes CDR1 SGHRS and CDR2 YFSETQ.

The chain has TRBV20-1 and TRBJ1-5, with 7 bases lining up with TRBD1. Germline V gene data show CDR1 as DFQATT and CDR2 as SNEGSKA (reference sequence). This CDR3 comprises 16 residues. J gave up 5 bases and V 3 bases, and 13 bases lay outside the gene matches. CDR3 amino acids: CSASSASQGNYQPQHF. For the CDR3, the DNA is TGCAGTGCTAGTTCGGCCTCACAGGGGAATTATCAGCCCCAGCATTTT.

CDR3: CASSAGQGFNTEAFF. CDR3 nucleotides: TGCGCCAGCAGCGCGGGACAGGGCTTCAACACTGAAGCTTTCTTT. This rearrangement joins TRBV5-1 to TRBJ1-1; 9 nucleotides line up with TRBD1. The CDR3 is 15 amino acids. CDR1 is SGHRS and CDR2 is YFSETQ in the germline V gene. With 4 bases clipped from V and 2 bases from J, the junction kept 6 bases outside the gene matches.

The chain recombines TRBV7-9 with TRBJ2-3; 13 nucleotides line up with TRBD2. Looked up from germline, CDR1 is SEHNR and CDR2 is FQNEAQ (reference sequence). This CDR3 region has 17 residues. Trimming removed 1 base from V and 2 bases from J; junction bases left unmatched: 3. The CDR3 loop is CASSLGGLAGSTDTQYF. Written as DNA, the CDR3 is TGTGCCAGCAGCTTAGGGGGACTAGCGGGATCCACAGATACGCAGTATTTT.

The V and J genes are TRBV3-1 (or the pseudogene TRBV3-2) and TRBJ2-1, with 8 bases aligning to TRBD2. This CDR3 has 15 residues. CDR1 and CDR2 (germline): LGHDT, YNNKEL (reference sequence). V trimming: 2 bases; J trimming: 4 bases; junction bases outside the gene matches: 4. The CDR3 DNA is TGTGCCAGCAGCCAAACTAGCGGAGAGTACAATGAGCAGTTCTTC. Amino acids: CASSQTSGEYNEQFF.

This chain uses TRBV7-2 with TRBJ2-5, with TRBD1 matching over 7 bases. V dropped 5 bases and J dropped 2; count of bases not matched to a gene: 8. Germline loops: CDR1 SGHTA, CDR2 FQGNSA. The CDR3 has 15 amino acids. DNA for the CDR3: TGTGCCAGCAGCGGGGCCGGGACAGTACAAGAGACCCAGTACTTC. It codes for CASSGAGTVQETQYF.